What follows describes a single T cell receptor (beta chain). This sample was included in a study of human T cells and chemical hapten exposure. The CDR3 length is 15 residues. Germline loops: CDR1 MNHEY, CDR2 SVGEGT. Trimming took off 5 bases at V and 2 bases at J, with 16 bases between the two ends. Library construction involved attaching unique molecular identifiers to individual cDNA molecules, which allowed quantitative, reproducible TCR counting. TCRdb fed the RACE reads into MiXCR, producing one record per CDR3 protein. The sample consists of about 360,000 distinct CDR3 sequences, 5.5% to 8% of them appearing once. Time point specified: patch test 1, 2 weeks after DPC sensitization. The treatment is: therapeutic diphenylcyclopropenone sensitization with weekly scalp DPC.

The receptor comes from a woman aged 18-29 years with alopecia areata. Some clones in this sample may be carry-over from other donors' samples. The chain employs TRBV6-2 or TRBV6-3 and TRBJ2-7, with a weak D call TRBD1 (7 bases). This sample comprised whole blood, obtained in connection with sensitization to the hapten diphenylcyclopropenone (DPC). The CDR3 bases are TGTGCCAGCAGTCCCTGGGCGGGACAGACCTACGAGCAGTACTTC. It codes for CASSPWAGQTYEQYF.